This entry describes one T cell receptor beta chain. What antigen it recognizes has not been identified. No much larger clonotype is one base removed from it; base qualities were not supplied. These data come from a study of lymphopenia after photon versus proton radiotherapy (dated 2019 in TCRdb). In the study overall: The study compared the immunological effects of photon versus proton radiation therapy in patients with gastrointestinal tumors who developed high-grade lymphopenia. The study aimed to characterize how the two radiation modalities differ in their impact on the immune system. The 20 or so patients in the cohort had gastrointestinal tumors, were treated with either photon or proton therapy, and subsequently developed lymphopenia.

Overall study results and their limits: Across the cohort, an inverse correlation was found between a larger post-nadir drop in TCR diversity and overall survival time among patients who died. Proton-treated patients stayed relatively stable during treatment, while photon-treated patients lost naive T cells and TCR diversity and gained effector/memory populations. The survival association was assessed only in patients who died, and better survival with proton therapy was presented by the authors as a possibility rather than a demonstrated result. Once the lymphocyte count had reached its nadir, the repertoires of photon-treated patients showed oligoclonal expansion, particularly of CD8+ Temra cells, and this expansion drove the decline in diversity.

The library relied on the immunoSEQ multiplex PCR assay. Deep sequencing of rearranged TCR beta loci, alongside multiparametric flow cytometry, was used to profile T cell repertoires. TCRdb took this table from immuneACCESS and kept in-frame rearrangements with V and J called. Such tables lack part of the clones; where checked against another copy, unresolved V genes explain under half of the gap, and the rest is unexplained. In all, the sample holds 65,000 to 85,000 clones, and about nine tenths of those were seen once. 2.2% of the sample belongs to the ten largest clones. The CDR3 covers 12 residues, taking in both the cysteine and the phenylalanine. Only the CDR3 DNA is retained, 36 bases long and in frame from the first base. From the germline V gene (reference sequence), CDR1 is MNHNY and CDR2 is SVGAGI. A distance of 12 bases separates the germline ends of V and J, which lose 8 bases and 5 bases respectively.

The rearrangement joined TRBV6-6 to TRBJ1-2; a tentative D call is TRBD1 (5 bases match). The sample consisted of peripheral blood, taken from a patient treated with photon-based radiotherapy. The receptor comes from a woman in her thirties or forties with cholangiocarcinoma. In nucleotides, the sequence is TGTGCCAGCGTGGGACTTGAATATGGCTACACCTTC. This is translated as CASVGLEYGYTF.